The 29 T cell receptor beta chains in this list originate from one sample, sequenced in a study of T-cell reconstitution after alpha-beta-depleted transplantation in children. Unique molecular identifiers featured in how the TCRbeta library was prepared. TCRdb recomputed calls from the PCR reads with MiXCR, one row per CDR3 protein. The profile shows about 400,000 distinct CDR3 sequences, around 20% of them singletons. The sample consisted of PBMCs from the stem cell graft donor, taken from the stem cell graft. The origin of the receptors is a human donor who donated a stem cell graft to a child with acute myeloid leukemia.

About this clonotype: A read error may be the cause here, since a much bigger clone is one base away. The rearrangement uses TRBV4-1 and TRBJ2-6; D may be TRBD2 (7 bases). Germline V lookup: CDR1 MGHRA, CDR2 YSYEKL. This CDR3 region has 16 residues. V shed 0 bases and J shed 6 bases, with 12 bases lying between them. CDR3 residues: CASSQEGGVEANVLTF. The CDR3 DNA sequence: TGCGCCAGCAGCCAAGAAGGGGGGGTTGAGGCCAACGTCCTGACTTTC.

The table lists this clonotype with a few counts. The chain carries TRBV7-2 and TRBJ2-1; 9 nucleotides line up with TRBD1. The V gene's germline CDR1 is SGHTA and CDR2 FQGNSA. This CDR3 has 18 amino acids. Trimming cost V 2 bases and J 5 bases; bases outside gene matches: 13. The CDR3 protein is CASSLRDRVVAGDNEQFF. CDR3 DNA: TGTGCCAGCAGCTTAAGGGACAGGGTAGTAGCGGGCGACAATGAGCAGTTCTTC.

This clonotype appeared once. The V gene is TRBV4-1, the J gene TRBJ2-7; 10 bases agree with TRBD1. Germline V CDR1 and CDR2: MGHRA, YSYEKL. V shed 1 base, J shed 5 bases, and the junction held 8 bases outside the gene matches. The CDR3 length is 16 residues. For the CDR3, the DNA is TGCGCCAGCAGCCAAGTCCGGGACAGGGGCCCTCACGAGCAGTACTTC. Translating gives CASSQVRDRGPHEQYF.

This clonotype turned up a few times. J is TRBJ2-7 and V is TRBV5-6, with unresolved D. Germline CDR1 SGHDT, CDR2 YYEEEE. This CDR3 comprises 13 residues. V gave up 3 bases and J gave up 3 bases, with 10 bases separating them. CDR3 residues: CASSSTVDYEQYF. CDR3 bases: TGTGCCAGCAGCTCGACGGTAGACTACGAGCAGTACTTC.

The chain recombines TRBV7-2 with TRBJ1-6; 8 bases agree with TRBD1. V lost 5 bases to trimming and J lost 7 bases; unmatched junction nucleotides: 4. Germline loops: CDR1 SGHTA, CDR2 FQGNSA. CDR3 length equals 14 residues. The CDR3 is CASSKNRGNSPLHF. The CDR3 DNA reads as TGTGCCAGCAGCAAAAACAGGGGGAATTCACCCCTCCACTTT. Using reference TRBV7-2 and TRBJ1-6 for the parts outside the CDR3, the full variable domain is GAGVSQSPSNKVTEKGKDVELRCDPISGHTALYWYRQSLGQGLEFLIYFQGNSAPDKSGLPSDRFSAERTGGSVSTLTIQRTQQEDSAVYLCASSKNRGNSPLHFGNGTRLTVT.

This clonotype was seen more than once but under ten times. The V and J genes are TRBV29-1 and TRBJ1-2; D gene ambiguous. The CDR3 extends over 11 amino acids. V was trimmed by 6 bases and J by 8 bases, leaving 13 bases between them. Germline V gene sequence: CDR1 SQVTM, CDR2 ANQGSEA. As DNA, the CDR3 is TGCAGCGTCCTCTCGGGGAACGGCTACACCTTC. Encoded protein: CSVLSGNGYTF.

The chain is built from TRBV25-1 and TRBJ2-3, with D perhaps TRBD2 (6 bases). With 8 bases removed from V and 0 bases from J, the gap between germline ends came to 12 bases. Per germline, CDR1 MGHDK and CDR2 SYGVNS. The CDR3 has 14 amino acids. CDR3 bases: TGTGCCAGCGGCCTCGGGGGAAGCACAGATACGCAGTATTTT. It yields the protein CASGLGGSTDTQYF.

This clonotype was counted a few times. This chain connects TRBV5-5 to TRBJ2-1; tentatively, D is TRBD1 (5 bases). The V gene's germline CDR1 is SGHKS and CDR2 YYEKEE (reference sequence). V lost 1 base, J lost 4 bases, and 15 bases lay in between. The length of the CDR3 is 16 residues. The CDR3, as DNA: TGTGCCAGCAGCTTGAGGTCTTCAGGGTTTTACAATGAGCAGTTCTTC. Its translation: CASSLRSSGFYNEQFF.

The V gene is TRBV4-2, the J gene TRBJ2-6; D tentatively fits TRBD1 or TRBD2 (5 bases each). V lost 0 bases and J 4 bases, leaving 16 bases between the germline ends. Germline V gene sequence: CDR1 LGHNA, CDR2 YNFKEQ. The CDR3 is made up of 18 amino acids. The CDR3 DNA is TGTGCCAGCAGCCAAGATGAGGGGCAGGTGCTAGGGGCCAACGTCCTGACTTTC. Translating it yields CASSQDEGQVLGANVLTF.

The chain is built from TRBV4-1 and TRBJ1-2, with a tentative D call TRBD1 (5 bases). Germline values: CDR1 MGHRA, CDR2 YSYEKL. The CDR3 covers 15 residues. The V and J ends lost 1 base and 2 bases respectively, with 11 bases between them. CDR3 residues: CASSQVLGENYGYTF. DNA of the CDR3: TGCGCCAGCAGCCAAGTTCTAGGGGAAAACTATGGCTACACCTTC.

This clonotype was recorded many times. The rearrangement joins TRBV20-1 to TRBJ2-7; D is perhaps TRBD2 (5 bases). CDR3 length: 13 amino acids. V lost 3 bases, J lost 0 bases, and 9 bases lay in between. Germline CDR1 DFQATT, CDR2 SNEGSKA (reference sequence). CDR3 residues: CSASFLASYEQYF. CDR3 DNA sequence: TGCAGTGCTAGTTTTCTAGCCTCCTACGAGCAGTACTTC.

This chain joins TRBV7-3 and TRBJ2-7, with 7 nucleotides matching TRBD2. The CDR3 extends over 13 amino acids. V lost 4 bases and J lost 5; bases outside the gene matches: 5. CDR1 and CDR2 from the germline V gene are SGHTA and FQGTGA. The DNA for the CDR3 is TGTGCCAGCAGCTCGACGGGGGGAGACGAGCAGTACTTC. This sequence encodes CASSSTGGDEQYF.

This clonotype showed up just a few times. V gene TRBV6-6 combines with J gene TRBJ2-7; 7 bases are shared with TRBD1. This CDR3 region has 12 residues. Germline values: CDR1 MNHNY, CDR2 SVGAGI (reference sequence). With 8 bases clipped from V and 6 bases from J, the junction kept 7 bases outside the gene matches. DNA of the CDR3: TGTGCCAGCGGCAGGGACAGTGGCGAGCAGTACTTC. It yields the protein CASGRDSGEQYF.

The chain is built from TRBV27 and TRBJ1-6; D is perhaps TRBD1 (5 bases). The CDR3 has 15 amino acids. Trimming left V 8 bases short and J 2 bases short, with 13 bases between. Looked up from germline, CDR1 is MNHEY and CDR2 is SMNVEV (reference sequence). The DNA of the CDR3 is TGTGCCAGCGTGAAAGGGGCTCCCTATAATTCACCCCTCCACTTT. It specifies CASVKGAPYNSPLHF.

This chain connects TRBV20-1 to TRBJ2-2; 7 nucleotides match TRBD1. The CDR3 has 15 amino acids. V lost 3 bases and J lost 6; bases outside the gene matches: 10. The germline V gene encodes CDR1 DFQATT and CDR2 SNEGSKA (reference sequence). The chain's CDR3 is CSARRRDRASGELFF. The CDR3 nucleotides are TGCAGTGCTAGGAGAAGAGACAGGGCTTCCGGGGAGCTGTTTTTT.

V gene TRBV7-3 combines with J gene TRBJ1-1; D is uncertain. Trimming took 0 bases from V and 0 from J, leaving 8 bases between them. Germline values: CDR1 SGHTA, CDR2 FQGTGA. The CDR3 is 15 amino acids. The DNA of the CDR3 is TGTGCCAGCAGCTTAACCATACAGTTGAACACTGAAGCTTTCTTT. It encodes CASSLTIQLNTEAFF.

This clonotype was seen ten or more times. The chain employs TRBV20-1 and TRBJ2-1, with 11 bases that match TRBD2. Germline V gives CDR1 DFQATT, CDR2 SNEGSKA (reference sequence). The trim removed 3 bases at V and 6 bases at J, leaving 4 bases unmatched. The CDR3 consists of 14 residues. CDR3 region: CSARAGTSGNEQFF. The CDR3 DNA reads TGCAGTGCTAGGGCCGGGACTAGCGGCAATGAGCAGTTCTTC.

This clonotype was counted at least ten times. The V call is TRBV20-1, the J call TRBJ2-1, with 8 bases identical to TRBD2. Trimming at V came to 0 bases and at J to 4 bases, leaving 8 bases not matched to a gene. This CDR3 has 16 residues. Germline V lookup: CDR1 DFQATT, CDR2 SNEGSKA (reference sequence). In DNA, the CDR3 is TGCAGTGCTAGAGATCTTCGGTTAGCGGGATACAATGAGCAGTTCTTC. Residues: CSARDLRLAGYNEQFF.

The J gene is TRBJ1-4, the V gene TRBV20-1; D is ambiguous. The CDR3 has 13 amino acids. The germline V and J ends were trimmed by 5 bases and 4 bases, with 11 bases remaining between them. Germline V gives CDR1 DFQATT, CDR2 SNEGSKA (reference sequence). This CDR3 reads CSAPFGFNEKLFF. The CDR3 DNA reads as TGCAGTGCTCCTTTCGGATTTAATGAAAAACTGTTTTTT.

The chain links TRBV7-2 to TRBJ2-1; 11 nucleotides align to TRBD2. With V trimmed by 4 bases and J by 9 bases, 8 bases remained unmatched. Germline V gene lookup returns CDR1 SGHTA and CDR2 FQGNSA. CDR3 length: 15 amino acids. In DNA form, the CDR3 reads TGTGCCAGCAGCTATTTCCTAGCGGGAGGCCCTGAGCAGTTCTTC. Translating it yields CASSYFLAGGPEQFF.

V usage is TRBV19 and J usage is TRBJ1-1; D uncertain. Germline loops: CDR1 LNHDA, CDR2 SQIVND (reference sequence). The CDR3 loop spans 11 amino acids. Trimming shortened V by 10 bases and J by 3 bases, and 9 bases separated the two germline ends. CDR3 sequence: CATGPDTEAFF. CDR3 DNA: TGTGCCACCGGACCGGACACTGAAGCTTTCTTT.

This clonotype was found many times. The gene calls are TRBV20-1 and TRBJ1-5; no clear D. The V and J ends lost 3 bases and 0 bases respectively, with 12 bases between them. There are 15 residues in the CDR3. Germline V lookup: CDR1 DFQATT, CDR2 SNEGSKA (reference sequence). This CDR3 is CSARADGYSNQPQHF. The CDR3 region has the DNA TGCAGTGCTAGGGCCGATGGATATAGCAATCAGCCCCAGCATTTT.

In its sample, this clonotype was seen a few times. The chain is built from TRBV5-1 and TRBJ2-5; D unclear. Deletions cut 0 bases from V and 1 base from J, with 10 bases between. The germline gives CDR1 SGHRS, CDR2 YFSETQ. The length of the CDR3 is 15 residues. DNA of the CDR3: TGCGCCAGCAGCTTGGAGGCCTCGTCCCAAGAGACCCAGTACTTC. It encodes CASSLEASSQETQYF. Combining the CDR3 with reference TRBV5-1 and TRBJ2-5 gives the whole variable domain KAGVTQTPRYLIKTRGQQVTLSCSPISGHRSVSWYQQTPGQGLQFLFEYFSETQRNKGNFPGRFSGRQFSNSRSEMNVSTLELGDSALYLCASSLEASSQETQYFGPGTRLLVL.

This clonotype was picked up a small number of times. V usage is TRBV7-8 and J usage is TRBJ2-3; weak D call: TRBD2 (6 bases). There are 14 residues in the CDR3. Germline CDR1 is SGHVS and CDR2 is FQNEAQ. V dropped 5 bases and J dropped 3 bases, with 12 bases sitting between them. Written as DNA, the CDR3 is TGTGCCAGCAGCCAGGCTAGCGCAACAGATACGCAGTATTTT. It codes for CASSQASATDTQYF.

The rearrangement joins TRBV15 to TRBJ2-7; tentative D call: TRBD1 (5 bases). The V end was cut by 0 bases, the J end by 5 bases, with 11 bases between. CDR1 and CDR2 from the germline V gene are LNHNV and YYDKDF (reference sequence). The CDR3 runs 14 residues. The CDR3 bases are TGTGCCACCAGCAGAGAAATTAACAGGAACGAGCAGTACTTC. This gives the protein CATSREINRNEQYF.

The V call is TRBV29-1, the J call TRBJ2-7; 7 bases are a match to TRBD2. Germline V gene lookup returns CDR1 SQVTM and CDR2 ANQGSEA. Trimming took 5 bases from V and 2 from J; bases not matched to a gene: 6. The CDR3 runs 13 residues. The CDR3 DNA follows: TGCAGCGTTAGCGCGGGAGAAGCCTACGAGCAGTACTTC. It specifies CSVSAGEAYEQYF.

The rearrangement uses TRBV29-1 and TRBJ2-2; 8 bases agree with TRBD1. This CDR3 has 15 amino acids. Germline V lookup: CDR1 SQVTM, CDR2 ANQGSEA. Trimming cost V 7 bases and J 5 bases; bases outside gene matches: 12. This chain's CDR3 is CSASRGQGGTGELFF. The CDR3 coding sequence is TGCAGCGCGAGCCGTGGACAGGGAGGAACCGGGGAGCTGTTTTTT.

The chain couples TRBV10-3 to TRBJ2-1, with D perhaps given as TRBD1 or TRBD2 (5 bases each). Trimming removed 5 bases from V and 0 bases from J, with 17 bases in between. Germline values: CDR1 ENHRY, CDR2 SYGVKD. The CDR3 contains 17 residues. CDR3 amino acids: CAISSLTRGSSYNEQFF. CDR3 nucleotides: TGTGCCATCAGTTCGCTCACTAGGGGTAGCTCCTACAATGAGCAGTTCTTC.

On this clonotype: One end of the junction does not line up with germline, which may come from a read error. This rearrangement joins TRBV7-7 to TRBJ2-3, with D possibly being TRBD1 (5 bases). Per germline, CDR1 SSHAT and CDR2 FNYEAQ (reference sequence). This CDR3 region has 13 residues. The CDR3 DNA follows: TGTGCTAGCAGCTTAAGGGGATCAGATACGCAGTATTTT. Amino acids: CASSLRGSDTQYF.